The 7 T cell receptor beta chains reported below all come from one sample, sequenced in a study of long-term antiretroviral therapy in people with HIV. Survey-level immunoSEQ v3.0 assays were run. Method: immunoSEQ multiplex PCR; TCRdb's copy keeps in-frame clones and lacks some. The sample lists 20,000 or so clones; more than 65% were seen once. The source was unsorted PBMCs, collected 0.5 years before starting antiretroviral therapy. The source is a woman aged 50 to 60 with HIV.

The count of this clone is one. The chain combines TRBV5-1 with TRBJ2-5; no reliable D call. In germline, CDR1 is SGHRS, CDR2 YFSETQ. The CDR3 consists of 12 residues. V gave up 2 bases and J gave up 1 base, with 3 bases separating them. The CDR3 protein is CASSFLQETQYF. The CDR3 nucleotides are TGCGCCAGCAGCTTCCTCCAAGAGACCCAGTACTTC.

The V call is TRBV18, the J call TRBJ1-6; TRBD1 matches 9 bases. This CDR3 has 17 residues. Germline loops: CDR1 KGHSH, CDR2 LQKENI. V trimming: 5 bases; J trimming: 0 bases; junction bases outside the gene matches: 5. CDR3 DNA sequence: TGTGCCAGCTCAGAAGGACAGGGGAGCTCCTATAATTCACCCCTCCACTTT. Its protein is CASSEGQGSSYNSPLHF.

The rearrangement joins TRBV30 to TRBJ2-1, with 14 bases aligning to TRBD2. CDR3 size: 19 residues. The germline V gene has CDR1 GTSNPN and CDR2 SVGIG (reference sequence). J lost 2 bases, V lost 4 bases, and 13 bases had no gene match. The CDR3: CAWKRYWGLAGEAYNEQFF. For the CDR3, the DNA is TGTGCCTGGAAGAGGTACTGGGGACTAGCGGGGGAGGCCTACAATGAGCAGTTCTTC. The full variable domain, completed using reference TRBV30 and TRBJ2-1, is SQTIHQWPATLVQPVGSPLSLECTVEGTSNPNLYWYRQAAGRGLQLLFYSVGIGQISSEVPQNLSASRPQDRQFILSSKKLLLSDSGFYLCAWKRYWGLAGEAYNEQFFGPGTRLTVL.

The chain combines TRBV5-1 with TRBJ2-1; 7 bases agree with TRBD1. Germline CDR1 is SGHRS and CDR2 is YFSETQ. CDR3 length: 15 amino acids. Trimming took 2 bases from V and 2 from J; bases not matched to a gene: 4. CDR3 sequence reads: CASSFSGTAYNEQFF. In nucleotides, the CDR3 is TGCGCCAGCAGCTTCTCCGGGACAGCCTACAATGAGCAGTTCTTC.

This clone came up once. V gene TRBV19 combines with J gene TRBJ1-1, with a tentative D call TRBD1 (5 bases). Trimming took off 2 bases at V and 5 bases at J, with 18 bases between the two ends. This CDR3 contains 16 residues. CDR1 is LNHDA and CDR2 is SQIVND in the germline V gene (reference sequence). The CDR3, as DNA: TGTGCCAGTAGTATATCCCGACAGCCCCGGGGAACTGAAGCTTTCTTT. Amino acid sequence: CASSISRQPRGTEAFF.

This chain links TRBV4-1 with TRBJ2-7; TRBD2 is a possible D gene (5 bases). Trimming removed 3 bases from V and 0 bases from J, with 12 bases in between. Germline V gene lookup returns CDR1 MGHRA and CDR2 YSYEKL. The CDR3 totals 15 residues. CDR3 in DNA: TGCGCCAGCAGCCAGGCGGGTTTCTCCTCCTACGAGCAGTACTTC. It is translated as CASSQAGFSSYEQYF.

The chain is built from TRBV2 and TRBJ2-7, with D unclear. Germline values: CDR1 SNHLY, CDR2 FYNNEI. The germline V and J ends were trimmed by 0 bases and 3 bases, with 6 bases remaining between them. The CDR3 length is 13 residues. The CDR3 region has the DNA TGTGCCAGCAGTGAAGCGTTCGACTACGAGCAGTACGTC. This gives the protein CASSEAFDYEQYV.